Listed here is a single T cell receptor beta chain. Its binding antigen is unknown. Base qualities are missing; no much larger clone stands one base away. The cohort was made up of about 670 healthy bone marrow donors. At the time of sampling, every cohort member was nominally healthy, though immune exposures that went unrecorded were likely present. The donor tested CMV seronegative and was one of the 352 seronegative cohort members. Every donor gave a peripheral blood sample, and the peripheral blood mononuclear cells from that sample were used for TCR beta sequencing. The Qiagen DNeasy Blood Extraction Kit was used to extract genomic DNA from the blood cell samples. V is clipped by 7 bases and J by 11 bases, and the sequence between their germline boundaries is 18 bases long. The cysteine opens and the phenylalanine closes a CDR3 of 12 amino acids. The retained sequence is limited to the CDR3, 36 bases, with the frame set at the first base. CDR1 and CDR2, per the germline V gene (reference sequence), are LNHDA and SQIVND.

This sample is part of a study of cytomegalovirus exposure and HLA in healthy donors (dated by TCRdb to the late 2010s). Describing the broader study: In an earlier analysis of fewer than 750 of the donors, roughly 300 Gb of sequence data and 95 million to 130 million unique TCR beta sequences from about 190 million T cells were reported. About 310 gigabases of sequencing data and 80 million or so unique TCR sequences were included in an early release covering several hundred HLA-typed donors. Of the approximately 400 genotyped donors, approximately 81% were placed in the genetic ancestry cluster associated with self-reported Caucasian donors. The study aimed to test whether cataloging public T cell receptors could reveal signatures of past pathogen exposure. The T cell repertoires of roughly 660 subjects were profiled by immunosequencing and related to cytomegalovirus serostatus. In addition to the first cohort of 666 subjects, a separate validation cohort of approximately 110 different subjects was used. High-throughput TCR immunosequencing, statistical association of individual TCRs with disease status, and machine learning were combined to predict cytomegalovirus infection status. To study patterns of TCR occurrence, a later analysis re-analyzed previously published TCR beta repertoires from 500 to 850 donors and added high-resolution HLA genotyping. The later analysis used no new phenotypic data to find candidate immune exposures, relying instead on TCR beta sequences and their occurrence across donors. To decide whether each TCR beta V gene segment behaved as functional or pseudogenic, an earlier analysis of several hundred of the donors relied on high-throughput TCR beta sequencing. Donor age, sex, ethnicity and CMV serostatus were compiled alongside the repertoire data. Genome-wide SNP genotypes for about three fifths of the 666 donors were used in a later genetic analysis, which treated that subset as a discovery cohort. All discovery cohort repertoires had been generated using a single sequencing platform. HLA typing included class I and class II loci at four-digit resolution. The number of typed donors differed by locus: roughly 620-630 for A, B, C, DRB1 and DQB1; 500 to 550 for DQA1; roughly 600 for DPA1; and some 470 for DPB1. Roughly 5 DR-DQ haplotypes were handled as single units for association and clustering because linkage in the cohort was strong. Among about 360 genotyped donors of the cohort, an average of about 240,000 unique TCR beta nucleotide sequences were sequenced per donor, roughly 20% of them non-productive.

Libraries were built with the immunoSEQ multiplex PCR assay. The multiplex PCR relied on a mix of 60 forward primers for TCR Vbeta segments and 13 reverse primers for TCR Jbeta segments. The CDR3 region of rearranged TCR beta genes was amplified from genomic DNA with a multiplex PCR assay. The amplified TCR beta libraries were sequenced on the Illumina HiSeq System as 87-base-pair reads. For the original study's pipeline: Across the roughly 640 repertoires, a later analysis counted approximately 75 million unique TCR beta chains, roughly 11 million of which were shared by at least two donors. Raw reads were error-corrected and collapsed into unique sequences by a nearest-neighbor algorithm in which closely related sequences were merged to remove PCR and sequencing errors. To assign V, D and J gene segments, CDR3 sequences were aligned to IMGT reference sequences. For a sequence to be retained, a match of at least six nucleotides to both a V gene segment and a J gene segment was required. A rearrangement was called productive if the CDR3 had no stop codons and remained in frame with V and J, and every other rearrangement was called non-productive. CDR3 was defined by IMGT convention, running from the second conserved V-encoded cysteine to the conserved J-encoded phenylalanine. In an earlier analysis of approximately 500 of the donors, sequences lacking an unambiguous match to a single V gene segment were excluded. In an earlier analysis of 450 to 750 of the donors, a V segment was called functional when productive rearrangements were above 56.7%, and segregating when the standard deviation between donors exceeded 5%. A statistical classification framework was built to diagnose cytomegalovirus status from the catalog of TCR beta chain sequences. A later analysis assigned V and J genes by comparing TCR nucleotide sequences with IMGT/GENE-DB human TR gene sequences. Using the TCRdist pipeline, a later analysis assigned CDR3 sequences along with most-parsimonious VDJ recombination scenarios. In a later analysis, each TCR beta chain was defined by its CDR3 amino acid sequence together with its V-gene family, and reads lacking a unique V-gene family were excluded. In a later analysis, around 650 highly shared, low-generation-probability nucleotide sequences were removed to address suspected cross-contamination and a sequencing artifact. A later analysis calculated a clonal expansion index for each public chain from normalized within-repertoire ranks of inferred template counts. Generation probabilities in a later analysis came from a VDJ recombination model fitted to out-of-frame rearrangements, and those results were checked against IGoR. In a later analysis, TCR-TCR, TCR-HLA and TCR-CMV co-occurrence was scored with hypergeometric tests, and a repertoire-size bias correction was applied to TCR pairs. False discovery rates were estimated in a later analysis by permuting HLA or CMV assignments 20 times. A later analysis grouped co-occurring TCRs with DBSCAN, adding TCRdist sequence similarity when clustering within HLA-allele-positive subsets. For co-occurrence clustering, repertoires with fewer than 30,000 or more than 120,000 public chains were excluded, along with four or five repertoires with anomalous nucleotide sharing. The clones in this table, taken by TCRdb from immuneACCESS, are in-frame only. Not every clone is retained; where verified, under half of the shortfall comes from an unresolved V gene, and the cause of the rest is unknown. V and J calls and clone size are given by that table; D and trimming were obtained from the DNA. Across this sample there are about 120,000 clones, with about four fifths seen only once. The ten largest make up 1.5% to 2.5% of the sample.

The study at large found these results: A later analysis found that HLA-associated TCR beta chains were more clonally expanded and had lower generation probabilities than equally common non-associated chains. An earlier analysis of approximately 530 of the donors showed that most TCR beta V segments appeared in productive rearrangements either about 87% or about 30% of the time, which broadly matched IMGT annotations. V-gene and J-gene trimming of TCR beta chains was associated with a missense DCLRE1C variant in a later genetic analysis, and the association was replicated in an independent cohort. A cluster of highly shared sequence variants was judged likely to be a technical artifact of the sequencing pipeline. It was suggested by the authors that the approach could potentially be generalized to other disease states and immunological phenotypes. Cytomegalovirus status was reported to be diagnosed by the classifier with high specificity and sensitivity in both the original and validation cohorts. A further reported finding was that TCR beta sequences accurately predicted the HLA-A and HLA-B alleles for most subjects in the first cohort. Immune exposure information for the cohort was limited to CMV serostatus. A later analysis reported that several top co-occurrence clusters appeared linked to parvovirus B19, influenza, CMV and Epstein-Barr virus. HLA typing was unavailable for some donors at each locus, so association tests used only the typed subset. In vitro tests confirmed that three of the cytomegalovirus-associated TCR beta chains recognize cytomegalovirus antigens. Correlated functional status among segregating V segments might be attributable to linkage disequilibrium, but an unknown experimental factor could not be ruled out. According to a later analysis, TCR association rates differed among HLA loci, with DRB1 alleles showing the most associated TCRs and HLA-C alleles showing the fewest. While some public TCRs were present in many individuals, most TCR sequences turned up only very rarely across donors. Because counts were too low, roughly 18 rarely observed V segments, including chromosome 9 orphons, were left out of the earlier analysis of a few hundred of the donors. The presence/absence analyses assumed that sequencing depth was roughly uniform across donors, and that assumption may not be true. At a false discovery rate of 0.05, a later analysis linked roughly 17,000 TCR beta sequences to specific HLA alleles. The study listed 150 to 200 TCR beta chains as associated with cytomegalovirus. The 87-base-pair reads could not distinguish some IMGT-functional V segments, including TRBV6-2 and TRBV6-3, so those segments were excluded. In a later genetic analysis, fewer N-insertions in productive TCRs were reported among donors in an Asian-associated ancestry cluster than the 666-donor mean. In this cohort, only TCR beta chains were sequenced, and detectable features were limited by the absence of alpha or paired-chain data. In a later analysis, most CMV-associated TCR beta chains were found to appear HLA-restricted, with HLA associations seemingly driven largely by CMV exposure. Assigning TCR associations to individual alleles was difficult when HLA alleles, especially DR and DQ, strongly co-occurred.

The sequence was collected from a young man in good health and CMV-seronegative. This chain joins TRBV19 to TRBJ2-7; D gene: possibly TRBD1, on 6 matching bases. The sequenced sample consisted of PBMCs. The DNA is as follows: TGTGCCAGTACTCGAGCAGGGGACGATAAGTACTTC. This sequence encodes CASTRAGDDKYF. The entire variable domain, with the stretches around the CDR3 drawn from the reference TRBV19 and TRBJ2-7 proteins, is DGGITQSPKYLFRKEGQNVTLSCEQNLNHDAMYWYRQDPGQGLRLIYYSQIVNDFQKGDIAEGYSVSREKKESFPLTVTSAQKNPTAFYLCASTRAGDDKYFGPGTRLTVT.